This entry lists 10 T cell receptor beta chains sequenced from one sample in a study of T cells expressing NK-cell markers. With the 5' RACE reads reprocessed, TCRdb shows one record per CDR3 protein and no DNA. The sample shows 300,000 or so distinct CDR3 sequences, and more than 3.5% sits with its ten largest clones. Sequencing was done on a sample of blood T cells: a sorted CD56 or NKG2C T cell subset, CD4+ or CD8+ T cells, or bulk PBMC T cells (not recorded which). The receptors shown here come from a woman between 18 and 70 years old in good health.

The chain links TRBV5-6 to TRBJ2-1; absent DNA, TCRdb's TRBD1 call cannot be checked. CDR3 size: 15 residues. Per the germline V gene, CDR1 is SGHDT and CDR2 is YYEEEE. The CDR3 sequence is CASSLVGQGWDEQFF.

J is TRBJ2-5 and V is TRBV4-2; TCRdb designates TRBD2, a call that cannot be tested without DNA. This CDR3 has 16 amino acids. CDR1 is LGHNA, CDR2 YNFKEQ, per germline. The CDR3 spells CASSRSGSKGGETQYF.

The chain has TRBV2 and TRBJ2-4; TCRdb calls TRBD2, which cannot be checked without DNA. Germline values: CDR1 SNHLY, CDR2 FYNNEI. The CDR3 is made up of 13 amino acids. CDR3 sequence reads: CASSASRRDIQYF. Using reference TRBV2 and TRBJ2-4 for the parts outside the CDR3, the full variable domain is EPEVTQTPSHQVTQMGQEVILRCVPISNHLYFYWYRQILGQKVEFLVSFYNNEISEKSEIFDDQFSVERPDGSNFTLKIRSTKLEDSAMYFCASSASRRDIQYFGAGTRLSVL.

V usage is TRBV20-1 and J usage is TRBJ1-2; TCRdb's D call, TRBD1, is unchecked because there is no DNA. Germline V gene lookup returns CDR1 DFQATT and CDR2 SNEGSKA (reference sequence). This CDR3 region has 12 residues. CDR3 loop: CSARDRGQGYTF.

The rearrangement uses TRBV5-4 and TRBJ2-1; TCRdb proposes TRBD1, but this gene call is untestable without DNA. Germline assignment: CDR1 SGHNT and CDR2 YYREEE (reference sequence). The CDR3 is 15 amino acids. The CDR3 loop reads CASSPPGTGSNEQFF. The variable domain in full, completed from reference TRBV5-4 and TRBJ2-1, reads ETGVTQSPTHLIKTRGQQVTLRCSSQSGHNTVSWYQQALGQGPQFIFQYYREEENGRGNFPPRFSGLQFPNYSSELNVNALELDDSALYLCASSPPGTGSNEQFFGPGTRLTVL.

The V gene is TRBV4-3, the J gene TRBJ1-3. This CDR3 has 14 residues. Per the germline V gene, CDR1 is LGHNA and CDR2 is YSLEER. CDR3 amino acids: CASSQDARRNTIYF.

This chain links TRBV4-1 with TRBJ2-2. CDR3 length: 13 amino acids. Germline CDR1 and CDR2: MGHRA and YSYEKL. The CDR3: CASSQDRAGELFF.

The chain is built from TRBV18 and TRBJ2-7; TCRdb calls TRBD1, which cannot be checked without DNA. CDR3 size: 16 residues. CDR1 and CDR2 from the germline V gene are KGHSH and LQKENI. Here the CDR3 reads CASSPRLTDSNYEQYF.

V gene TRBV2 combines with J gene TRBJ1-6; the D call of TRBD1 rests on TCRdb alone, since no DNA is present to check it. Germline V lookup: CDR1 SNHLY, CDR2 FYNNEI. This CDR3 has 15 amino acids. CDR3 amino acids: CASSARTGSNSPLHF. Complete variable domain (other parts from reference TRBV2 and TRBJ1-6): EPEVTQTPSHQVTQMGQEVILRCVPISNHLYFYWYRQILGQKVEFLVSFYNNEISEKSEIFDDQFSVERPDGSNFTLKIRSTKLEDSAMYFCASSARTGSNSPLHFGNGTRLTVT.

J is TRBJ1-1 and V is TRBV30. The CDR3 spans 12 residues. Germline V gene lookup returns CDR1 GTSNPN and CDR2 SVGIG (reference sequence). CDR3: CATSRRHTEAFF.